Sequencing of this T cell receptor beta chain was carried out in a study of CD8 T cells in Susac syndrome. Findings and caveats of the study: The study recognized that the number of individuals in its TCR sequencing and HLA analysis was relatively small.

Reverse transcription used roughly 0.5 to 1 ug RNA and random hexamers. An immunoSEQ multiplex PCR generated amplified TCR beta CDR3 products spanning 54 Vbeta and 13 Jbeta. Each CDR3 protein is one row after TCRdb ran MiXCR on the immunoSEQ multiplex PCR reads. The sample lists around 220,000 distinct CDR3 sequences, roughly 90% occurring once. Comment on this clonotype: The antigen remains undetermined.

This TCR derives from a human donor with multiple sclerosis. The specimen sequenced was CD8+ T cells from PBMCs.

The CDR3 protein is CASSSSQGASYGYTF. In DNA form, the CDR3 reads TGTGCCAGCAGCTCGTCACAGGGGGCGAGCTATGGCTACACCTTC. The V call is TRBV7-9, the J call TRBJ1-2; 9 bases agree with TRBD1. CDR1 SEHNR and CDR2 FQNEAQ come from the germline V gene (reference sequence). The CDR3 consists of 15 residues. V was clipped by 4 bases and J by 4 bases; unmatched bases: 7.